This T cell receptor beta chain originates from a study of beta chain features in type 1 diabetes. CD45RO/CCR7/CD25/CD127/CD95/CD27 sorting isolated CD4+ naive, central memory, regulatory and stem cell-like memory cells. Once sorted, every population was more than 95% pure. There are a few counts of this clone. Its antigen is not identified. Overall study results and limits: Type 1 diabetes patients had moderately but significantly shorter TCRB CDR3s in all four CD4+ subsets.

Per germline, CDR1 ENHRY and CDR2 SYGVKD. The CDR3 extends over 12 amino acids. Trimming cost V 3 bases and J 5 bases, with 5 bases left between them. Expressed TCRB transcripts got sequenced, as all isolated RNA was reverse transcribed. Libraries were prepared by immunoSEQ multiplex PCR; TCRdb keeps only in-frame clonotypes and omits some of them. The table lists a few hundred thousand clones, 16% of them singletons. The chain has TRBV10-3 and TRBJ2-1; no reliable D call. Sequencing input: naive CD4+ T cells from blood. This receptor was identified in a man aged 30 to 45 with type 1 diabetes. The CDR3: CAISDPDNEQFF. CDR3 coding DNA: TGTGCCATCAGTGACCCCGACAATGAGCAGTTCTTC.